The source of this T cell receptor beta chain is a study of beta chain features in type 1 diabetes. V dropped 2 bases and J dropped 5 bases, with 19 bases sitting between them. Germline V gene data show CDR1 as SEHNR and CDR2 as FQNEAQ (reference sequence). The CDR3 spans 16 residues. Investigators reverse transcribed all isolated RNA, so they sequenced expressed TCRB transcripts. TCRdb keeps only in-frame clones here, not all; method: immunoSEQ multiplex PCR. The table records 150,000 to 180,000 clones, about 8.1% of them present only once. Overall study results and limits: Relative to healthy donors, patients appeared to have naive, central memory and Treg TCRB repertoires that were more similar. PCR might favor shorter templates, equally in patients and controls. Patients with Type 1 diabetes showed moderately but significantly shorter TCRB CDR3s in all four CD4+ subsets.

This clone has ten or more counts. Its antigen is not known. The receptor was derived from a young man in good health. Sequenced sample: central memory CD4+ T cells from blood. The chain joins TRBV7-9 to TRBJ2-7, with D perhaps matching TRBD1 (6 bases). CDR3 in amino acids: CASSLWGQGDVDEQYF. In nucleotides, the CDR3 is TGTGCCAGCAGCTTATGGGGGCAGGGCGATGTGGACGAGCAGTACTTC.